These 7 T cell receptor beta chains were sequenced from one sample in a study of neurological immune-mediated disorders. MiXCR was run by TCRdb on the 5' RACE reads, yielding one entry per CDR3 protein. The table has over 90,000 distinct CDR3 sequences, 10% to 14% seen once; the top ten hold under 4%. Sample time point: longitudinal time-point 3. The sample consisted of PBMCs. These receptors all stem from a female donor with HTLV-1-associated myelopathy (HAM/TSP).

This clonotype came up many times. V and J are TRBV20-1 and TRBJ2-1; D may be TRBD2 (5 bases). The germline gives CDR1 DFQATT, CDR2 SNEGSKA (reference sequence). Trimming removed 0 bases from V and 5 bases from J, with 11 bases in between. The CDR3 is made up of 14 amino acids. The CDR3: CSARDVRGHNEQFF. In nucleotides, the CDR3 is TGCAGTGCTAGAGATGTCCGCGGGCACAATGAGCAGTTCTTC.

This clonotype occurred many times. This chain joins TRBV6-1 and TRBJ2-5, with 8 bases fitting TRBD1. The CDR3 extends over 12 amino acids. The germline V gene has CDR1 MNHNS and CDR2 SASEGT. The trim removed 6 bases at V and 3 bases at J, leaving 0 bases unmatched. This CDR3 reads CASRDREETQYF. CDR3 in DNA: TGTGCCAGCAGGGACAGGGAAGAGACCCAGTACTTC.

Concerning this clonotype: At one of its ends the junction is not consistent with the germline gene, which may arise from a read error. The gene calls are TRBV15 and TRBJ2-5; D tentatively reads TRBD1 or TRBD2 (5 bases each). The CDR3 runs to 16 residues. Germline loops: CDR1 LNHNV, CDR2 YYDKDF (reference sequence). CDR3 sequence reads: CATSRTRRGGRVTQYF. CDR3 coding DNA: TGTGCTACCAGCAGGACCAGACGGGGCGGTCGGGTGACCCAGTACTTC.

This clonotype was observed at least ten times. J is TRBJ2-1 and V is TRBV20-1; TRBD2 aligns across 8 bases. The CDR3 runs 13 residues. After removal of 5 bases from V and 7 bases from J, the junction contained 7 bases not matched to a gene. Germline V gene lookup returns CDR1 DFQATT and CDR2 SNEGSKA (reference sequence). CDR3 DNA sequence: TGCAGTGCTCCTGAGCGGGGGATAAATGAGCAGTTCTTC. It is translated as CSAPERGINEQFF.

A word on this clonotype: Since the CDR3 does not end with the conserved phenylalanine or tryptophan, this likely comes from a read error. The DNA is omitted, as the CDR3 cannot be located on it reliably, and the CDR3 follows TCRdb's listing. V gene TRBV3-1 combines with J gene TRBJ1-1; the tabulated D call, TRBD1, remains unverified against the DNA. The CDR3 numbers 15 amino acids, ends counted. Looked up from germline, CDR1 is LGHDT and CDR2 is YNNKEL (reference sequence). The CDR3 sequence: CASSNPGASNTEAIL.

This clonotype was counted at least ten times. The chain joins TRBV7-2 to TRBJ2-1; 8 bases line up with TRBD2. The V and J ends lost 5 bases and 1 base, in that order; junction bases with no gene match: 7. The germline CDR1 and CDR2 sequences are SGHTA and FQGNSA. There are 16 residues in the CDR3. In DNA, the CDR3 is TGTGCCAGCAGCATCTCCGGGACTAGTTCCTACAATGAGCAGTTCTTC. This translates into CASSISGTSSYNEQFF. The entire variable domain, with the rest obtained from reference TRBV7-2 and TRBJ2-1, is as follows: GAGVSQSPSNKVTEKGKDVELRCDPISGHTALYWYRQSLGQGLEFLIYFQGNSAPDKSGLPSDRFSAERTGGSVSTLTIQRTQQEDSAVYLCASSISGTSSYNEQFFGPGTRLTVL.

This clonotype occurred many times. The chain combines TRBV10-3 with TRBJ2-2; TRBD2 agrees at 7 bases. CDR1 is ENHRY, CDR2 SYGVKD, per germline. The CDR3 has 14 amino acids. V trimming: 6 bases; J trimming: 6 bases; junction bases outside the gene matches: 7. The chain's CDR3 is CAIRTTSAPGELFF. The CDR3 DNA sequence: TGTGCCATCAGGACTACTAGCGCCCCCGGGGAGCTGTTTTTT.